This entry lists 28 T cell receptor beta chains sequenced from one sample in a study of cytomegalovirus exposure and HLA in healthy donors. The PCR ran on 60 Vbeta and 13 Jbeta primers. Sequencing used immunoSEQ multiplex PCR; TCRdb keeps in-frame clones, though not all of them. Of about 130,000 clones listed, 55% to 75% were seen once; the top ten hold around 1.6%. The sequenced material came from PBMCs. These receptors originate from a man aged 25 to 40 in good health and CMV-seropositive.

The chain joins TRBV6-5 to TRBJ2-1, with 7 bases that match TRBD1. The V gene's germline CDR1 is MNHEY and CDR2 SVGAGI. The V segment lost 5 bases and the J segment 2 bases; nucleotides outside the gene matches: 6. This CDR3 has 15 amino acids. CDR3: CASSPTGVAYNEQFF. The CDR3 nucleotides read TGTGCCAGCAGTCCAACAGGGGTGGCCTACAATGAGCAGTTCTTC.

V and J are TRBV6-5 and TRBJ2-7; maybe TRBD1 (6 bases). Trimming removed 2 bases at V and 7 bases at J, with 15 bases between. Germline V gene data show CDR1 as MNHEY and CDR2 as SVGAGI. This CDR3 has 14 residues. The chain's CDR3 is CASSYNRVVGEQYF. The DNA for the CDR3 is TGTGCCAGCAGTTACAACAGGGTTGTGGGGGAGCAGTACTTC.

The V call is TRBV13, the J call TRBJ2-1; a possible D gene is TRBD1 (6 bases). V was trimmed by 4 bases and J by 3 bases, leaving 13 bases between them. The CDR3 is made up of 15 amino acids. Looked up from germline, CDR1 is PRHDT and CDR2 is FYEKMQ (reference sequence). CDR3 DNA sequence: TGTGCCAGCAGCTCCTCTACAGGGAGCTACAATGAGCAGTTCTTC. Protein product: CASSSSTGSYNEQFF.

This clone showed up just once. The chain's CDR3 is CAWTLYSTMMNTEAFF. In DNA, the CDR3 is TGTGCCTGGACACTATATAGTACAATGATGAACACTGAAGCTTTCTTT. The rearrangement links TRBV30 to TRBJ1-1; D unclear. The CDR3 runs 16 residues. Per germline, CDR1 GTSNPN and CDR2 SVGIG (reference sequence). Trimming took 4 bases from V and 0 from J, leaving 18 bases between them.

This rearrangement joins TRBV4-3 to TRBJ2-1, with 7 bases fitting TRBD2. The V and J ends lost 1 base and 8 bases, in that order; junction bases with no gene match: 11. Germline V gene sequence: CDR1 LGHNA, CDR2 YSLEER. The CDR3 is made up of 16 amino acids. CDR3 coding DNA: TGCGCCAGCAGCCAAGTGGGCGGGAGAAAGGGCGATGAGCAGTTCTTC. Its protein is CASSQVGGRKGDEQFF.

This chain links TRBV5-1 with TRBJ2-7; TRBD1 matches at 8 bases. V shed 5 bases and J 2 bases; nucleotides not matched to a gene: 6. This CDR3 is 14 amino acids long. The V gene's germline CDR1 is SGHRS and CDR2 YFSETQ. The CDR3 coding sequence is TGCGCCAGCAGTACAGGACAGGGTACCTACGAGCAGTACTTC. Amino acid sequence: CASSTGQGTYEQYF.

V is TRBV2 and J is TRBJ2-3; possible D gene TRBD2, 6 bases. This CDR3 has 15 residues. CDR1 and CDR2 from the germline V gene are SNHLY and FYNNEI. Trimming took 6 bases from V and 6 from J, leaving 19 bases between them. For the CDR3, the DNA is TGTGCCAGCAGACCAAGGAGGGGATTGGGGGATACGCAGTATTTT. As protein: CASRPRRGLGDTQYF.

V gene TRBV2 combines with J gene TRBJ1-3; the D gene is possibly TRBD1 (6 bases). Between the trimmed V and J ends, which lost 6 bases and 2 bases, there was a span of 17 bases. CDR1 SNHLY and CDR2 FYNNEI come from the germline V gene. The CDR3 extends over 16 amino acids. CDR3 DNA: TGTGCCAGCAGAGACAGGACAAGCGCCCCTGGAAACACCATATATTTT. Its translation: CASRDRTSAPGNTIYF.

CDR3 in amino acids: CASSSEPGTGTGNTIYF. CDR3 bases: TGTGCCAGCAGCTCAGAGCCAGGGACAGGGACTGGAAACACCATATATTTT. This chain joins TRBV7-6 and TRBJ1-3, with 9 nucleotides matching TRBD1. CDR1 and CDR2 (germline): SGHVS, FNYEAQ. The J segment lost 2 bases and the V segment lost 4 bases, leaving 9 bases of the junction unmatched. The CDR3 contains 17 residues.

A single count supports this clone. The J gene is TRBJ2-3, the V gene TRBV5-4; TRBD2 might be the D (5 bases). Between the trimmed V and J ends, which lost 1 base and 0 bases, there was a span of 12 bases. Germline CDR1 and CDR2: SGHNT and YYREEE (reference sequence). The CDR3 has 16 residues. The CDR3, as DNA: TGTGCCAGCAGCTTGAAGCGGAGCCTTAGCACAGATACGCAGTATTTT. As protein: CASSLKRSLSTDTQYF.

In this sample, this clone turned up a few times. The genes are TRBV15 and TRBJ2-1, with D tentatively TRBD1 (5 bases). CDR1 and CDR2 (germline): LNHNV, YYDKDF (reference sequence). This CDR3 spans 14 amino acids. V was cut by 2 bases and J by 2 bases, with 7 bases left in between. Here the CDR3 DNA reads TGTGCCACCAGCAGACAGGGTGCCTACAATGAGCAGTTCTTC. It codes for CATSRQGAYNEQFF. The full variable domain, in which reference TRBV15 and TRBJ2-1 provide the parts outside the CDR3, is DAMVIQNPRYQVTQFGKPVTLSCSQTLNHNVMYWYQQKSSQAPKLLFHYYDKDFNNEADTPDNFQSRRPNTSFCFLDIRSPGLGDTAMYLCATSRQGAYNEQFFGPGTRLTVL.

Points on this clone: Mismatch with germline at one junction end may stem from a read error. J is TRBJ2-2 and V is TRBV7-7, with 7 bases lining up with TRBD1. CDR3 length: 13 amino acids. The germline gives CDR1 SSHAT, CDR2 FNYEAQ (reference sequence). CDR3 in amino acids: CASSTGTDGELFF. In DNA form, the CDR3 reads TGTGCTAGCAGCACCGGGACAGACGGGGAGCTGTTTTTT.

The chain carries TRBV18 and TRBJ1-1, with D maybe TRBD1 (5 bases). Germline V gene sequence: CDR1 KGHSH, CDR2 LQKENI. The CDR3 is made up of 13 amino acids. V lost 3 bases, J lost 8 bases, and 13 bases lay in between. The CDR3 reads CASSPRGEGEAFF. The CDR3 nucleotides read TGTGCCAGCTCACCTCGGGGGGAGGGCGAAGCTTTCTTT. Variable domain in full (rest from reference TRBV18 and TRBJ1-1): NAGVMQNPRHLVRRRGQEARLRCSPMKGHSHVYWYRQLPEEGLKFMVYLQKENIIDESGMPKERFSAEFPKEGPSILRIQQVVRGDSAAYFCASSPRGEGEAFFGQGTRLTVV.

This clone has a handful of counts. The V call is TRBV5-4, the J call TRBJ2-5; D is ambiguous. Trimming removed 4 bases at V and 2 bases at J, with 21 bases between. Germline values: CDR1 SGHNT, CDR2 YYREEE (reference sequence). This CDR3 is 17 amino acids long. The CDR3 spells CASSKLLSGVGQETQYF. Here the CDR3 DNA reads TGTGCCAGCAGCAAACTTTTGTCGGGTGTGGGTCAAGAGACCCAGTACTTC.

Ten or more counts support this clone. The chain joins TRBV2 to TRBJ2-3; the match to TRBD1 covers 7 bases. Germline V gives CDR1 SNHLY, CDR2 FYNNEI. This CDR3 region has 14 residues. J was trimmed by 2 bases and V by 6 bases; bases with no gene match: 5. CDR3 sequence: CASRPTGTTDTQYF. In nucleotides, the CDR3 is TGTGCCAGCAGACCGACAGGGACCACAGATACGCAGTATTTT. The whole variable domain, remainder taken from reference TRBV2 and TRBJ2-3, is EPEVTQTPSHQVTQMGQEVILRCVPISNHLYFYWYRQILGQKVEFLVSFYNNEISEKSEIFDDQFSVERPDGSNFTLKIRSTKLEDSAMYFCASRPTGTTDTQYFGPGTRLTVL.

The rearrangement uses TRBV28 and TRBJ2-7; TRBD2 agrees at 7 bases. Trimming at V came to 0 bases and at J to 1 base, leaving 0 bases not matched to a gene. CDR1 is MDHEN and CDR2 is SYDVKM in the germline V gene. The CDR3 spans 14 residues. DNA for the CDR3: TGTGCCAGCAGTTTATGGGGAGGGTCCTACGAGCAGTACTTC. Translating gives CASSLWGGSYEQYF.

The CDR3 DNA is TGTGCCAGCAGCCAAGTCGGGGGCGGGAGGAGGGGGAGGGGATCCACAGATACGCAGTATTTT. Translation: CASSQVGGGRRGRGSTDTQYF. This rearrangement joins TRBV7-3 to TRBJ2-3; 8 nucleotides agree with TRBD2. The ends lost 5 bases at V and 2 bases at J; junction bases unmatched: 24. The CDR3 length is 21 residues. The V gene's germline CDR1 is SGHTA and CDR2 FQGTGA.

The chain couples TRBV11-2 to TRBJ2-3; D unclear. Germline V gives CDR1 SGHAT, CDR2 FQNNGV. The length of the CDR3 is 13 residues. Trimming removed 1 base from V and 8 bases from J, with 10 bases in between. CDR3 sequence reads: CASSLVLRGTQYF. The CDR3 bases are TGTGCCAGCAGCTTAGTGCTCCGAGGTACGCAGTATTTT.

This chain connects TRBV13 to TRBJ1-5; D unresolved. Trimming took 2 bases from V and 5 from J, leaving 22 bases between them. The CDR3 has 18 residues. CDR1 and CDR2 from the germline V gene are PRHDT and FYEKMQ (reference sequence). This CDR3 is CASSLFPGMVGIDQPQHF. The DNA for the CDR3 is TGTGCCAGCAGCTTATTCCCCGGGATGGTTGGTATCGATCAGCCCCAGCATTTT.

The V call is TRBV7-3, the J call TRBJ2-1, with 12 bases identical to TRBD2. CDR3 length: 21 residues. Germline V CDR1 and CDR2: SGHTA, FQGTGA. V dropped 1 base and J dropped 0; count of bases not matched to a gene: 13. The DNA of the CDR3 is TGTGCCAGCAGCTTAAGGGGATGGGGACTAGCGGGTGCCTCCTCCTACAATGAGCAGTTCTTC. Protein sequence: CASSLRGWGLAGASSYNEQFF.

This rearrangement joins TRBV11-3 to TRBJ2-1; possibly TRBD1 for D (5 bases). V lost 2 bases and J lost 10, with 15 bases in between. The CDR3 runs 14 residues. Germline V lookup: CDR1 SGHNT, CDR2 YENEEA. CDR3 sequence (DNA): TGTGCCAGCAGCTTAACAGGTTTCTCTGGGGAGCAGTTCTTC. Translating gives CASSLTGFSGEQFF.

The gene calls are TRBV18 and TRBJ1-1, with no clear D. V lost 2 bases, J lost 1 base, and 5 bases lay in between. CDR3 length: 13 amino acids. Germline assignment: CDR1 KGHSH and CDR2 LQKENI. CDR3 sequence: CASSPNRNTEAFF. CDR3 in DNA: TGTGCCAGCTCACCAAACAGGAACACTGAAGCTTTCTTT.

This chain connects TRBV5-1 to TRBJ2-2; possible D gene TRBD2, 6 bases. The V end lost 0 bases, the J end lost 6 bases, and 21 bases lay between the germline ends. This CDR3 contains 18 residues. The germline CDR1 and CDR2 sequences are SGHRS and YFSETQ. Here the CDR3 DNA reads TGCGCCAGCAGCTTGGACTTCCGCGGGAAGGGTGGTCCCGGGGAGCTGTTTTTT. Its protein is CASSLDFRGKGGPGELFF.

The J gene is TRBJ2-7, the V gene TRBV5-1; 11 bases are shared with TRBD1. The V and J ends lost 0 bases and 1 base, in that order; junction bases with no gene match: 3. The length of the CDR3 is 16 residues. Looked up from germline, CDR1 is SGHRS and CDR2 is YFSETQ. The CDR3 region is CASSLEGTGGSYEQYF. In DNA, the CDR3 is TGCGCCAGCAGCTTGGAGGGGACAGGGGGGTCCTACGAGCAGTACTTC.

V gene TRBV4-1 combines with J gene TRBJ1-1; D is unclear. The germline V and J ends were trimmed by 3 bases and 2 bases, with 16 bases remaining between them. Germline-derived CDR1 and CDR2 are MGHRA and YSYEKL. The CDR3 is 16 amino acids. CDR3 residues: CASSHEGYPGNTEAFF. CDR3 nucleotides: TGCGCCAGCAGCCATGAGGGCTACCCCGGAAACACTGAAGCTTTCTTT.

V and J are TRBV6-5 and TRBJ2-1, with TRBD2 as a possible D gene (5 bases). V was cut by 2 bases and J by 6 bases, with 11 bases left in between. CDR3 length equals 14 residues. Germline loops: CDR1 MNHEY, CDR2 SVGAGI. CDR3 sequence reads: CASSYVGRGNEQFF. In DNA form, the CDR3 reads TGTGCCAGCAGTTACGTCGGACGGGGCAATGAGCAGTTCTTC.

The chain has TRBV6-1 and TRBJ1-5, with TRBD1 identical over 8 bases. From germline, CDR1 is MNHNS and CDR2 SASEGT. This CDR3 spans 13 amino acids. Losses at the gene ends were 6 bases for V and 7 bases for J; bases not matched to a gene: 5. The CDR3 reads CASRTGGGQPQHF. CDR3 bases: TGTGCCAGCAGAACAGGGGGTGGGCAGCCCCAGCATTTT.

The V call is TRBV5-6, the J call TRBJ2-1; possible D gene TRBD1, 6 bases. The CDR3 extends over 13 amino acids. CDR1 and CDR2 (germline): SGHDT, YYEEEE. V was shortened by 4 bases and J by 15 bases, with 20 bases between the two germline ends. Here the CDR3 reads CASSQAGADSRFF. CDR3 bases: TGTGCCAGCAGCCAGGCCGGGGCGGACAGTAGGTTCTTC.